Each of the 10 T cell receptor beta chains below was sequenced from the same sample in a study of control samples from healthy donors and cancer patients. Sequencing used immunoSEQ multiplex PCR; TCRdb keeps in-frame clones, though not all of them. The sample lists about 98,000 clones, roughly 83% occurring once. Sequencing was done on a sample of blood. These receptors all come from a woman aged 30 to 39 in good health.

This chain joins TRBV4-2 and TRBJ1-1, with 10 bases fitting TRBD1. Trimming took 2 bases from V and 11 from J; bases not matched to a gene: 8. This CDR3 region has 14 residues. Germline values: CDR1 LGHNA, CDR2 YNFKEQ. The CDR3 DNA is TGTGCCAGCAGCCAATTATCCGGGACAGGGGTTGCTTTCTTT. Translated: CASSQLSGTGVAFF.

The chain carries TRBV15 and TRBJ2-7; TRBD2 aligns across 7 bases. V shed 4 bases and J 3 bases; nucleotides not matched to a gene: 9. The germline CDR1 and CDR2 sequences are LNHNV and YYDKDF (reference sequence). CDR3 length: 15 residues. DNA of the CDR3: TGTGCCACCAGCAAGGGGAGGGGTGAACTCTACGAGCAGTACTTC. It codes for CATSKGRGELYEQYF.

This clone was observed a single time. The CDR3 sequence: CASSYKRDRVFPNTEAFF. The CDR3, as DNA: TGTGCCAGCAGTTACAAGCGGGACAGGGTATTCCCTAACACTGAAGCTTTCTTT. The J gene is TRBJ1-1, the V gene TRBV6-2 or TRBV6-3; 9 bases align to TRBD1. The V gene end was trimmed by 2 bases and the J gene end by 2 bases; junction bases not matched to a gene: 12. The CDR3 spans 18 residues. The germline CDR1 and CDR2 sequences are MNHEY and SVGEGT.

This clone has only a few counts. The chain uses TRBV7-9 and TRBJ2-7, with 8 bases fitting TRBD1. The germline V gene encodes CDR1 SEHNR and CDR2 FQNEAQ (reference sequence). The trim removed 4 bases at V and 2 bases at J, leaving 1 base unmatched. The CDR3 extends over 13 amino acids. The CDR3 spells CASSSQGAYEQYF. The CDR3 DNA reads as TGTGCCAGCAGCTCACAGGGGGCCTACGAGCAGTACTTC.

The chain carries TRBV4-1 and TRBJ1-5; D is possibly TRBD1 (6 bases). Trimming pared 4 bases from V and 0 bases from J, leaving 13 bases between. Germline CDR1 is MGHRA and CDR2 is YSYEKL. This CDR3 spans 16 amino acids. This CDR3 reads CASSLEGGYSNQPQHF. The CDR3 nucleotides read TGCGCCAGCAGCCTCGAGGGGGGGTATAGCAATCAGCCCCAGCATTTT.

The chain links TRBV19 to TRBJ1-2; D ambiguous. V was clipped by 7 bases and J by 1 base, with 16 bases between them. CDR1 and CDR2 from the germline V gene are LNHDA and SQIVND (reference sequence). This CDR3 spans 15 amino acids. CDR3 residues: CASTGSSYNNYGYTF. The CDR3 region has the DNA TGTGCCAGTACCGGCAGCTCTTATAATAACTATGGCTACACCTTC.

The CDR3 here is CSATLAGLDNEQFF. The CDR3 region has the DNA TGCAGCGCGACACTAGCGGGGCTTGACAATGAGCAGTTCTTC. V and J are TRBV29-1 and TRBJ2-1; 10 bases line up with TRBD2. CDR1 and CDR2 (germline): SQVTM, ANQGSEA. CDR3 size: 14 residues. With V trimmed by 7 bases and J by 5 bases, 8 bases remained unmatched.

The chain recombines TRBV21-1 with TRBJ2-7. TRBV21-1 is tagged as a pseudogene. There are 14 residues in the CDR3. DNA of the CDR3: TGTGCCAGCAGCAAAGTTACGGCAACCTACGAGCAGTACTTC. Amino acids: CASSKVTATYEQYF.

This rearrangement joins TRBV5-6 to TRBJ1-2; 7 bases map to TRBD1. CDR3 length: 13 residues. Trimming at V came to 4 bases and at J to 6 bases, leaving 6 bases not matched to a gene. Germline-derived CDR1 and CDR2 are SGHDT and YYEEEE. The CDR3 DNA reads TGTGCCAGCAGCACAGACAGGGCTGATGGCTACACCTTC. This gives the protein CASSTDRADGYTF.

V usage is TRBV19 and J usage is TRBJ1-4; D uncertain. V was shortened by 6 bases and J by 7 bases, with 6 bases between the two germline ends. The CDR3 contains 11 residues. CDR1 is LNHDA, CDR2 SQIVND, per germline (reference sequence). The CDR3 region has the DNA TGTGCCAGTAGGGAGGGTGAAAAACTGTTTTTT. Translated: CASREGEKLFF.